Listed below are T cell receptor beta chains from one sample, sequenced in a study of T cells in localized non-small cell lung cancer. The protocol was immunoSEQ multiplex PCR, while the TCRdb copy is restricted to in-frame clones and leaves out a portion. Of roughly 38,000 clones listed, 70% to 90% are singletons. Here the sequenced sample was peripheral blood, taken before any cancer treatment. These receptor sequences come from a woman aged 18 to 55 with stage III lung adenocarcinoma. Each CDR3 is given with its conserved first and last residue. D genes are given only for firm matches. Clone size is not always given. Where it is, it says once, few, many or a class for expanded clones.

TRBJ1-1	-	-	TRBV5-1	CASTPGTGGSEAFF	TGCGCCAGCACCCCTGGTACGGGGGGCTCTGAAGCTTTCTTT
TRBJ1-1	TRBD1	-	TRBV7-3	CASSVSTGETEAFF	TGTGCCAGCAGCGTCTCGACAGGGGAGACTGAAGCTTTCTTT
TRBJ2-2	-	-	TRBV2	CASKGEVELFF	TGTGCCAGCAAGGGCGAGGTGGAGCTGTTTTTT
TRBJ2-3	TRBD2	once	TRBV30	CAWSEGGGTTDTQYF	TGTGCCTGGAGTGAGGGCGGGGGGACCACAGATACGCAGTATTTT
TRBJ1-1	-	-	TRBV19	CASSSVAANTEAFF	TGTGCCAGTAGTTCGGTGGCGGCGAACACTGAAGCTTTCTTT
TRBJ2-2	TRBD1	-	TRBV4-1	CASSQSGTGLVGELFF	TGCGCCAGCAGCCAATCCGGGACAGGGCTTGTCGGGGAGCTGTTTTTT
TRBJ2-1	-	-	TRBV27	CASSLLDYNEQFF	TGTGCCAGCAGTTTACTCGACTACAATGAGCAGTTCTTC
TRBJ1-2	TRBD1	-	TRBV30	CASSGGLGYTF	TGTGCCTCCTCAGGGGGGCTTGGCTACACCTTC
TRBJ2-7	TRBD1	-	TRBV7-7	CASSPGQGANEQYF	TGTGCCAGCAGCCCCGGGCAGGGGGCCAACGAGCAGTACTTC
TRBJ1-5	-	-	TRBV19	CASNQRGSSTLPQHF	TGTGCCAGTAACCAAAGGGGGAGCAGTACTCTGCCCCAGCATTTT
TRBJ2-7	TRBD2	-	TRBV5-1	CASSVQSSGGAHEQYF	TGCGCCAGCAGCGTCCAGTCTAGCGGGGGGGCCCACGAGCAGTACTTC
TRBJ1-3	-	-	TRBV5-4	CASSLDQGGRNTIYF	TGTGCCAGCAGCTTGGACCAGGGCGGGAGAAACACCATATATTTT
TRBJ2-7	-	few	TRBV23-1	CASSATGRESSYEQYF	TGCGCCAGCAGTGCGACAGGCCGAGAGAGCTCCTACGAGCAGTACTTC
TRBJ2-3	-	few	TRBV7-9	CASSSEGDTQYF	TGTGCCAGCAGCTCAGAGGGGGATACGCAGTATTTT
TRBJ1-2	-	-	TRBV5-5	CASRPDRANYGYTF	TGTGCCAGCAGGCCGGACCGAGCTAACTATGGCTACACCTTC
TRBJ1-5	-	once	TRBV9	CASSVSSNQPQHF	TGTGCCAGCAGCGTATCTAGCAATCAGCCCCAGCATTTT
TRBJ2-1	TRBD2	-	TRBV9	CASSVGGTSANEQFF	TGTGCCAGCAGCGTAGGGGGGACTAGCGCCAATGAGCAGTTCTTC
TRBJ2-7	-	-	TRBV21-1	CASSNPAQGGYEQYF	TGTGCCAGCAGCAATCCCGCCCAGGGTGGCTACGAGCAGTACTTC
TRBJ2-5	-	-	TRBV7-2	CASSPQTGAQETQYF	TGTGCCAGCAGCCCCCAGACAGGCGCCCAAGAGACCCAGTACTTC
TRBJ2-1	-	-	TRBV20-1	CSASHNEQFF	TGCAGTGCTAGCCACAATGAGCAGTTCTTC
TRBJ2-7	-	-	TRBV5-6	CASSLQGSQYF	TGTGCCAGCAGCCTACAGGGCTCGCAGTACTTC
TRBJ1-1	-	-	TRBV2	CASSPMNTEAFF	TGTGCCAGCAGTCCCATGAACACTGAAGCTTTCTTT
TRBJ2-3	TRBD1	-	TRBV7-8	CASSLTGTGGTDTQYF	TGTGCCAGCAGCTTAACCGGGACAGGGGGCACAGATACGCAGTATTTT
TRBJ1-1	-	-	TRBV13	CASSTRQEVNTEAFF	TGTGCCAGCAGCACACGACAGGAGGTGAATACTGAAGCTTTCTTT
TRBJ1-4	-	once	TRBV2	CASIKDGATNEKLFF	TGTGCCAGCATTAAGGACGGTGCAACTAATGAAAAACTGTTTTTT
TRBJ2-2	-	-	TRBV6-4	CASGQGAGTGELFF	TGTGCCAGCGGGCAAGGGGCCGGCACCGGGGAGCTGTTTTTT
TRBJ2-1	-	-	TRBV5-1	CASSLALYEQFF	TGCGCCAGCAGCTTGGCCTTATATGAGCAGTTCTTC
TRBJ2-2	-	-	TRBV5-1	CASSLGGGGELFF	TGCGCCAGCAGCTTGGGAGGAGGCGGGGAGCTGTTTTTT
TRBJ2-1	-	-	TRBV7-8	CASSPVEGTYNEQFF	TGTGCCAGCAGCCCAGTTGAGGGTACTTACAATGAGCAGTTCTTC
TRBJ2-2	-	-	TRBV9	CASSVGSANTGELFF	TGTGCCAGCAGCGTAGGCTCCGCGAACACCGGGGAGCTGTTTTTT
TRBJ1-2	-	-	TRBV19	CASSTQIREGYTF	TGTGCCAGTAGTACACAGATCAGGGAAGGCTACACCTTC
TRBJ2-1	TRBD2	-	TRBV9	CASSVAPSGGAYEQFF	TGTGCCAGCAGCGTAGCCCCTAGCGGGGGGGCCTATGAGCAGTTCTTC
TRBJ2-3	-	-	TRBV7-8	CAGGLLTGEYF	TGTGCCGGCGGTCTGCTGACCGGGGAGTATTTT
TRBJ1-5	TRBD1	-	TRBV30	CAWKGTGGLSQPQHF	TGTGCCTGGAAAGGGACAGGGGGCTTAAGTCAGCCCCAGCATTTT
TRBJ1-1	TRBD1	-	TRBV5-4	CASSRDRVSEAFF	TGTGCCAGCAGCCGGGACAGGGTGAGTGAAGCTTTCTTT
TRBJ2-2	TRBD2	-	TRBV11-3	CASSQRGGTGELFF	TGTGCCAGCAGTCAGCGGGGGGGAACCGGGGAGCTGTTTTTT
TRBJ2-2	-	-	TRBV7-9	CASTLGGTGELFF	TGTGCCAGCACCCTAGGGGGCACCGGGGAGCTGTTTTTT
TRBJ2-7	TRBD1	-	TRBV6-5	CASSTGQSYEQYF	TGTGCCAGCAGTACGGGACAGAGCTACGAGCAGTACTTC
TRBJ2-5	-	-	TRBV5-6	CASLYSVGLETQYF	TGTGCCAGCCTGTACTCTGTAGGATTAGAGACCCAGTACTTC
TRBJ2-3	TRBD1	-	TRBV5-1	CASSPGQGTDTQYF	TGCGCCAGCAGCCCGGGACAGGGCACAGATACGCAGTATTTT
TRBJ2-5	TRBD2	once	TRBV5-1	CASRGLAGLQETQYF	TGCGCCAGCCGGGGACTAGCGGGGCTCCAAGAGACCCAGTACTTC
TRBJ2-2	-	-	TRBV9	CASSLGGPGELFF	TGTGCCAGCAGCCTCGGGGGGCCCGGGGAGCTGTTTTTT
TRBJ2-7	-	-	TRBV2	CASSSGTSQYF	TGTGCCAGCAGCTCCGGGACGTCTCAGTACTTC
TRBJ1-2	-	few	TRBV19	CASSIVGGTNYGYTF	TGTGCCAGTAGTATAGTTGGCGGGACTAACTATGGCTACACCTTC
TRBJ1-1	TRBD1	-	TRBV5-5	CASTASGGAGTEAFF	TGTGCCAGCACCGCCTCAGGGGGCGCGGGGACTGAAGCTTTCTTT
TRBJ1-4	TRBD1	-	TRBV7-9	CASSLGQGVEKLFF	TGTGCCAGCAGCCTGGGACAGGGGGTTGAAAAACTGTTTTTT
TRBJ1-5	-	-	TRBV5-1	CASSPDEGRNQPQHF	TGCGCCAGCAGCCCTGATGAGGGGCGCAATCAGCCCCAGCATTTT